This entry lists 9 T cell receptor beta chains sequenced from one sample in a study of identical twins. In TCRdb, the 5' RACE reads were re-called with MiXCR into one record per CDR3 protein. The table records about 470,000 distinct CDR3 sequences, about 24% of them present only once. The same sample was also used in a study of T cells expressing NK-cell markers.

Material: CD4+ T cells sorted from blood. The origin of the receptors is a woman aged 18-30 years in good health.

The chain joins TRBV7-9 to TRBJ1-6, with no clear D. Trimming shortened V by 6 bases and J by 7 bases, and 10 bases separated the two germline ends. Germline CDR1 is SEHNR and CDR2 is FQNEAQ (reference sequence). This CDR3 is 13 amino acids long. In DNA, the CDR3 is TGTGCCAGCAGAACAGACGGAAATTCACCCCTCCACTTT. This sequence encodes CASRTDGNSPLHF.

The chain recombines TRBV20-1 with TRBJ1-2; D uncertain. The V and J ends lost 3 bases and 3 bases respectively, with 17 bases between them. Germline V gives CDR1 DFQATT, CDR2 SNEGSKA (reference sequence). The CDR3 is 15 amino acids. Here the CDR3 DNA reads TGCAGTGCTAGCGGGCAGCAACAAGGGTACTATGGCTACACCTTC. Protein product: CSASGQQQGYYGYTF.

This clonotype was detected only a few times. The rearrangement links TRBV20-1 to TRBJ2-1; 12 nucleotides match TRBD2. J gave up 3 bases and V 6 bases, and 6 bases lay outside the gene matches. This CDR3 region has 15 residues. CDR1 DFQATT and CDR2 SNEGSKA come from the germline V gene (reference sequence). The chain's CDR3 is CSARLAGDIYNEQFF. DNA of the CDR3: TGCAGTGCAAGACTAGCGGGAGATATCTACAATGAGCAGTTCTTC.

The chain combines TRBV2 with TRBJ1-2; D not certain. This CDR3 spans 12 amino acids. Germline V gene lookup returns CDR1 SNHLY and CDR2 FYNNEI. V was pared by 4 bases and J by 6 bases, with 9 bases between. This chain's CDR3 is CASSGSSDGYTF. DNA of the CDR3: TGTGCCAGCAGTGGGTCATCGGATGGCTACACCTTC.

This clonotype was counted only a few times. This sequence joins TRBV9 and TRBJ1-2, with 8 bases matching TRBD1. This CDR3 region has 15 residues. V gave up 0 bases and J gave up 5 bases; unmatched junction bases: 6. Germline V gives CDR1 SGDLS, CDR2 YYNGEE. CDR3 DNA: TGTGCCAGCAGCGTAGGGACAGGGACATGGTATGGCTACACCTTC. As protein: CASSVGTGTWYGYTF.

This clonotype was detected only a few times. The CDR3, as DNA: TGTGCCAGCAGCCAATTCGGCTCCGACACCGGGGAGCTGTTTTTT. Protein sequence: CASSQFGSDTGELFF. This sequence joins TRBV3-1 and TRBJ2-2, with D hard to call. The V gene lost 2 bases and the J gene lost 3 bases, with 10 bases spanning the gap. CDR1 and CDR2 (germline): LGHDT, YNNKEL (reference sequence). CDR3 length: 15 amino acids.

The chain couples TRBV20-1 to TRBJ2-1; 9 nucleotides align to TRBD1. J was trimmed by 5 bases and V by 3 bases; bases with no gene match: 8. Germline CDR1 and CDR2: DFQATT and SNEGSKA (reference sequence). The CDR3 runs 15 residues. CDR3 loop: CSASHGTGRNNEQFF. The CDR3 nucleotides are TGCAGTGCTAGCCACGGGACAGGGCGGAACAATGAGCAGTTCTTC.

The chain carries TRBV5-1 and TRBJ2-1; 11 bases match TRBD2. With 4 bases clipped from V and 10 bases from J, the junction kept 7 bases outside the gene matches. Looked up from germline, CDR1 is SGHRS and CDR2 is YFSETQ. This CDR3 comprises 14 residues. The CDR3, as DNA: TGCGCCAGCAGCATCGGACTAGCGGGTGGGGAGCAGTTCTTC. Protein: CASSIGLAGGEQFF.

This rearrangement joins TRBV7-9 to TRBJ2-2; the match to TRBD1 covers 7 bases. The V segment lost 5 bases and the J segment 5 bases; nucleotides outside the gene matches: 8. The CDR3 loop spans 15 amino acids. CDR1 and CDR2 (germline): SEHNR, FQNEAQ (reference sequence). This chain's CDR3 is CASSTRDRVTGELFF. The CDR3 nucleotides are TGTGCCAGCAGCACCCGGGACAGAGTTACCGGGGAGCTGTTTTTT.